Below are 29 T cell receptor beta chains sequenced from a single sample in a study of T cells expressing NK-cell markers. TCRdb re-analyzed the 5' RACE reads; it lists each CDR3 protein once, without DNA. This sample's clone table lists roughly 430,000 distinct CDR3 sequences. The sequencing sample was made of blood T cells: a sorted CD56 or NKG2C T cell subset, CD4+ or CD8+ T cells, or bulk PBMC T cells (not recorded which). These receptors were collected from a woman aged 18 to 75 in good health.

This rearrangement joins TRBV28 to TRBJ1-2; the TCRdb call, TRBD1, lacks DNA for checking. CDR1 is MDHEN, CDR2 SYDVKM, per germline. The CDR3 runs to 12 residues. CDR3 protein: CASSSKGTGYTF.

The chain joins TRBV18 to TRBJ1-5. Germline CDR1 KGHSH, CDR2 LQKENI. The CDR3 covers 15 residues. Here the CDR3 reads CASSPAGSLDQPQHF. The complete variable domain, with remaining parts taken from reference TRBV18 and TRBJ1-5, reads NAGVMQNPRHLVRRRGQEARLRCSPMKGHSHVYWYRQLPEEGLKFMVYLQKENIIDESGMPKERFSAEFPKEGPSILRIQQVVRGDSAAYFCASSPAGSLDQPQHFGDGTRLSIL.

This chain's CDR3 is CASSPSAGAVNDGELFF. The chain couples TRBV6-4 to TRBJ2-2; with no DNA, the TCRdb D assignment of TRBD2 cannot be verified. The CDR3 loop spans 17 amino acids. Per the germline V gene, CDR1 is MRHNA and CDR2 is SNTAGT.

CDR3 in amino acids: CASSPHLLASTDTQYF. The chain is built from TRBV5-1 and TRBJ2-3. Germline V gene sequence: CDR1 SGHRS, CDR2 YFSETQ. The CDR3 is 16 amino acids. The full variable domain, rest sourced from reference TRBV5-1 and TRBJ2-3, is KAGVTQTPRYLIKTRGQQVTLSCSPISGHRSVSWYQQTPGQGLQFLFEYFSETQRNKGNFPGRFSGRQFSNSRSEMNVSTLELGDSALYLCASSPHLLASTDTQYFGPGTRLTVL.

The chain couples TRBV6-1 to TRBJ1-5; TCRdb returns TRBD1, unconfirmable since there is no DNA. The CDR3 spans 13 residues. CDR1 and CDR2 (germline): MNHNS, SASEGT. The CDR3 reads CASRPGVRQPQHF.

This chain uses TRBV7-2 with TRBJ2-5. The germline V gene has CDR1 SGHTA and CDR2 FQGNSA. This CDR3 spans 13 amino acids. Here the CDR3 reads CASSLSTGGTQYF.

The chain has TRBV29-1 and TRBJ2-1. Germline-derived CDR1 and CDR2 are SQVTM and ANQGSEA. The CDR3 runs to 11 residues. CDR3: CSVDVGNEQFF.

The chain is built from TRBV29-1 and TRBJ2-1; TCRdb gives TRBD2 as the D gene, but with no DNA this cannot be confirmed. Germline CDR1 is SQVTM and CDR2 is ANQGSEA. This CDR3 comprises 16 residues. The CDR3 is CSVEDPSGLTYNEQFF.

The chain uses TRBV6-1 and TRBJ2-3; TCRdb's D gene call, TRBD1, goes unchecked for lack of DNA. Looked up from germline, CDR1 is MNHNS and CDR2 is SASEGT. The CDR3 totals 17 residues. The CDR3 protein is CASTRRTGPFGTDTQYF.

The V and J genes are TRBV18 and TRBJ1-2. Germline CDR1 reads KGHSH; CDR2 reads LQKENI. This CDR3 has 16 residues. The CDR3 sequence: CASSPGVREAHYGYTF.

The chain combines TRBV6-2 or TRBV6-3 with TRBJ2-5. The CDR3 totals 14 residues. Germline assignment: CDR1 MNHEY and CDR2 SVGEGT. CDR3 sequence: CASGLMQKQETQYF.

The rearrangement uses TRBV6-5 and TRBJ1-1; the D call from TCRdb, TRBD1, cannot be confirmed without DNA. The CDR3 totals 12 residues. Germline lookup yields CDR1 MNHEY and CDR2 SVGAGI. CDR3 loop: CASSSGTGVSFF.

The chain has TRBV6-1 and TRBJ2-1; lacking DNA, the TRBD2 call made by TCRdb goes unchecked. Germline assignment: CDR1 MNHNS and CDR2 SASEGT. This CDR3 is built from 16 residues. CDR3 protein: CASSPIAGGPRNEQFF.

This chain links TRBV10-3 with TRBJ2-3; TCRdb indicates TRBD2, and absent DNA this call remains unverified. The CDR3 runs 14 residues. Germline V gene sequence: CDR1 ENHRY, CDR2 SYGVKD. This chain's CDR3 is CAISGLAGGGTQYF.

CDR3 sequence: CASGASFPEQFF. This sequence joins TRBV4-2 and TRBJ2-1. The CDR3 consists of 12 residues. From germline, CDR1 is LGHNA and CDR2 YNFKEQ.

The chain combines TRBV7-6 with TRBJ2-2; checking the TCRdb D call of TRBD2 is not possible without DNA. Germline lookup yields CDR1 SGHVS and CDR2 FNYEAQ. This CDR3 has 16 residues. The CDR3 sequence is CASRGGGDSNTGELFF.

The V gene is TRBV6-2 or TRBV6-3, the J gene TRBJ1-1; the TCRdb call, TRBD1, lacks DNA for checking. This CDR3 is 15 amino acids long. The germline gives CDR1 MNHEY, CDR2 SVGEGT. This CDR3 reads CASSFNDRGVTEAFF.

This chain links TRBV6-1 with TRBJ2-1; checking the TCRdb D call of TRBD1 is not possible without DNA. CDR1 is MNHNS and CDR2 is SASEGT in the germline V gene. The CDR3 length is 14 residues. CDR3 amino acids: CASSDATGGDEQFF.

The V gene is TRBV18, the J gene TRBJ2-1; TCRdb picks TRBD1, but there is no DNA to check that call. The CDR3 is 12 amino acids. Germline values: CDR1 KGHSH, CDR2 LQKENI. Here the CDR3 reads CASSDRGHEQFF.

The chain uses TRBV5-1 and TRBJ2-5; TCRdb outputs TRBD1, but without DNA this stays unchecked. This CDR3 comprises 12 residues. Per the germline V gene, CDR1 is SGHRS and CDR2 is YFSETQ. CDR3 protein: CASGKERDLQYF.

The rearrangement links TRBV3-1 to TRBJ2-3. The germline V gene has CDR1 LGHDT and CDR2 YNNKEL (reference sequence). The length of the CDR3 is 16 residues. CDR3 sequence: CASSQEVLTYTDTQYF.

The chain is built from TRBV20-1 and TRBJ2-5; TCRdb gives TRBD2 as the D gene, but with no DNA this cannot be confirmed. Per germline, CDR1 DFQATT and CDR2 SNEGSKA (reference sequence). CDR3 length: 13 amino acids. This CDR3 reads CSASSSGEETQYF.

This sequence joins TRBV18 and TRBJ1-5; absent DNA, TCRdb's TRBD1 call cannot be checked. In germline, CDR1 is KGHSH, CDR2 LQKENI. This CDR3 region has 16 residues. CDR3 residues: CASSPTRTGGNQPQHF. The full variable domain, rest sourced from reference TRBV18 and TRBJ1-5, is NAGVMQNPRHLVRRRGQEARLRCSPMKGHSHVYWYRQLPEEGLKFMVYLQKENIIDESGMPKERFSAEFPKEGPSILRIQQVVRGDSAAYFCASSPTRTGGNQPQHFGDGTRLSIL.

The rearrangement joins TRBV30 to TRBJ1-1; checking the TCRdb D call of TRBD1 is not possible without DNA. Germline V gene sequence: CDR1 GTSNPN, CDR2 SVGIG (reference sequence). The length of the CDR3 is 11 residues. CDR3 region: CAWSPPGEAFF.

CDR3 residues: CASSQRTSPNNEQFF. This chain connects TRBV7-2 to TRBJ2-1; with no DNA, the TCRdb D assignment of TRBD2 cannot be verified. CDR1 and CDR2 from the germline V gene are SGHTA and FQGNSA. This CDR3 is built from 15 residues.

This sequence joins TRBV11-3 and TRBJ2-2; as DNA is missing, the TRBD1 call by TCRdb cannot be tested. This CDR3 has 13 amino acids. The germline V gene encodes CDR1 SGHNT and CDR2 YENEEA. The CDR3 here is CASSSRVTGELFF.

The V call is TRBV5-6, the J call TRBJ2-3; TCRdb reports TRBD2, a call that lacks DNA to check it against. CDR1 SGHDT and CDR2 YYEEEE come from the germline V gene. The CDR3 sequence is 14 residues long. The CDR3 sequence: CASSGVRGTDTQYF.

V is TRBV12-3 or TRBV12-4 and J is TRBJ2-1; TCRdb calls TRBD2, which cannot be checked without DNA. The CDR3 spans 16 residues. The CDR3 loop is CASRQPGLAGPNEQFF.

CDR3 loop: CASSITGGRETQYF. The rearrangement links TRBV21-1 to TRBJ2-5; as DNA is missing, the TRBD1 call by TCRdb cannot be tested. TRBV21-1 is a pseudogene locus. The CDR3 has 14 residues.